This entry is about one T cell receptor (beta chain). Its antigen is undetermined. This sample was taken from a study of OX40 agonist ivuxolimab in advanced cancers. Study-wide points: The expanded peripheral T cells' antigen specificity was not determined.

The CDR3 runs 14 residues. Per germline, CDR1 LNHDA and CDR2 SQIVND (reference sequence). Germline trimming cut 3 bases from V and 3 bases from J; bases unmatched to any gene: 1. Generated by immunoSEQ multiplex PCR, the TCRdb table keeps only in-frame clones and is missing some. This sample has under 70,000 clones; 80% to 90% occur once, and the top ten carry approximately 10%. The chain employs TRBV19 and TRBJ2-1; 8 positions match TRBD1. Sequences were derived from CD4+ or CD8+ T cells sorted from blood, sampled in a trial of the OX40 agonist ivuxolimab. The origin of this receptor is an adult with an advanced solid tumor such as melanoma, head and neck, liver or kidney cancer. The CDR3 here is CASSIGQGYNEQFF. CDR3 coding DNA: TGTGCCAGTAGTATCGGACAGGGCTACAATGAGCAGTTCTTC.